These 2 T cell receptor beta chains share one sample of origin, sequenced in a study of breast tumors, draining lymph nodes, adjacent tissues. TCRdb reanalysed the multiplex PCR reads using MiXCR and keeps one entry per CDR3 protein. Of 250,000 or so distinct CDR3 sequences in the sample, 30% to 35% were seen once. Axillary draining lymph nodes of breast cancer patients supplied the node samples. Sequencing was done on a sample of axillary lymph node tissue. These receptors were taken from a female donor with breast cancer. Some clones in this sample may be carry-over from other donors' samples.

The V call is TRBV3-1, the J call TRBJ2-7, with no clear D. V was trimmed by 1 base and J by 1 base, leaving 8 bases between them. The length of the CDR3 is 14 residues. Germline CDR1 and CDR2: LGHDT and YNNKEL (reference sequence). The CDR3 nucleotides read TGTGCCAGCAGCCAAGTGGCCAGTTCCTACGAGCAGTACTTC. Translated: CASSQVASSYEQYF.

This clonotype was recorded at least ten times. J is TRBJ1-5 and V is TRBV6-2 or TRBV6-3, with D perhaps TRBD1 (6 bases). The CDR3 is 13 residues long. Germline loops: CDR1 MNHEY, CDR2 SVGEGT. The V end lost 4 bases, the J end lost 4 bases, and 8 bases lay between the germline ends. CDR3 region: CASSSTGNQPQHF. The CDR3 DNA reads as TGTGCCAGCAGTTCGACAGGTAATCAGCCCCAGCATTTT.